This TCR beta chain was sequenced during a study of blood T cells in healthy people across ages. Study observations and caveats: Correlation between TCR beta diversity and naive T cell percentage was strong. Changes in expanded clonotypes were possibly confounded, as the CMV status of donors was unknown.

Primers used in a second PCR of about 7 to 12 cycles were a sample-barcoded 5' primer and a J-beta primer mix. Each CDR3 protein is one row after TCRdb ran MiXCR on the 5' RACE reads. The table lists 450,000 to 650,000 distinct CDR3 sequences, 24% of them singletons. A few counts support this clonotype. Its target is not known. Each donor had 8 to 10 milliliters of peripheral blood drawn. These data were also reused for a study on T cells of mothers and their children.

Sequencing used blood. The clonotype comes from a boy aged 10-17 years in good health.

This CDR3 reads CSAQHYEQYF. For the CDR3, the DNA is TGCAGTGCTCAGCATTACGAGCAGTACTTC. The chain employs TRBV20-1 and TRBJ2-5, with D hard to call. The J call is in doubt because the DNA end fits TRBJ2-7 better. The CDR3 is 10 amino acids. CDR1 and CDR2 from the germline V gene are DFQATT and SNEGSKA (reference sequence).